This TCR beta chain is drawn from a study of blood T cell repertoires in COVID-19. The wider study: Samples representing acute and convalescent COVID-19 were sourced from the United States, Italy and Spain. PBMCs, B-cell-depleted T cells, or T cells provided the cDNA or gDNA that made up the material.

As originally analysed: Reference gene primer amplification gave nucleated cell count estimates. Assay used: immunoSEQ multiplex PCR; TCRdb lists only in-frame clones, some missing. V, J and clone size are those of that table, while D and trimming were read from the DNA. The sample contains around 270,000 clones, around 89% of which appear only once. V lost 7 bases and J lost 4, with 16 bases in between. The CDR3 loop spans 14 amino acids. The germline gives CDR1 MNHEY, CDR2 SMNVEV (reference sequence). The chain links TRBV27 to TRBJ1-1; TRBD1 is a possible D gene (5 bases). Sequenced material: peripheral blood. The sequence was obtained from a man aged 40-50 years with acute or convalescent COVID-19. CDR3 coding DNA: TGTGCCAGCACCTTGTCCCAGGGAATCACTGAAGCTTTCTTT. This codes for CASTLSQGITEAFF.